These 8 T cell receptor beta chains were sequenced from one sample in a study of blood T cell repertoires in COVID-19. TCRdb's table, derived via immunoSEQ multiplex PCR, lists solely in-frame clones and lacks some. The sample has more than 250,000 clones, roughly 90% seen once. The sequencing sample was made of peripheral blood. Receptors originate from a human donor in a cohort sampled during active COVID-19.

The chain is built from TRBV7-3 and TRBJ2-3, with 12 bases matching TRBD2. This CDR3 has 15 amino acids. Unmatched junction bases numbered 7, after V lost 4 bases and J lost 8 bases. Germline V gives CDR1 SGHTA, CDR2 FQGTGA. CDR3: CASSSTSGRWGTQYF. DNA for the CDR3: TGTGCCAGCAGCTCGACTAGCGGGAGATGGGGTACGCAGTATTTT. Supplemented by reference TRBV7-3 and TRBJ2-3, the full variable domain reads GAGVSQTPSNKVTEKGKYVELRCDPISGHTALYWYRQSLGQGPEFLIYFQGTGAADDSGLPNDRFFAVRPEGSVSTLKIQRTERGDSAVYLCASSSTSGRWGTQYFGPGTRLTVL.

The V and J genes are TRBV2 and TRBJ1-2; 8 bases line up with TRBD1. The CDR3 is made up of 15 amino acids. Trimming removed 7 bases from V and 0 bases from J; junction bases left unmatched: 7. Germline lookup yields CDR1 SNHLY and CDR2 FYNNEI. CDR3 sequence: CASTPEDRANYGYTF. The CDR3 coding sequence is TGTGCCAGCACCCCCGAGGACAGGGCTAACTATGGCTACACCTTC.

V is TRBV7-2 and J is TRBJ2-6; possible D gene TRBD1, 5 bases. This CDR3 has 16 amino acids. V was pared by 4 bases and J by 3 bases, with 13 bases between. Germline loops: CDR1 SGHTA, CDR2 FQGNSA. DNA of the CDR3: TGTGCCAGCAGCTCCTATGGGGCGTATGGGGCCAACGTCCTGACTTTC. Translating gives CASSSYGAYGANVLTF. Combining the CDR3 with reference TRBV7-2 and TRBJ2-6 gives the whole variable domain GAGVSQSPSNKVTEKGKDVELRCDPISGHTALYWYRQSLGQGLEFLIYFQGNSAPDKSGLPSDRFSAERTGGSVSTLTIQRTQQEDSAVYLCASSSYGAYGANVLTFGAGSRLTVL.

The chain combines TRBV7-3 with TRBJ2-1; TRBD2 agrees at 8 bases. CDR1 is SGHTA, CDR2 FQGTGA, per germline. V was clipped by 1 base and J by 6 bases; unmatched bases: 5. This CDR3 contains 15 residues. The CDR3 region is CASSLSGRIGNEQFF. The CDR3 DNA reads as TGTGCCAGCAGCTTAAGCGGGAGGATCGGCAATGAGCAGTTCTTC.

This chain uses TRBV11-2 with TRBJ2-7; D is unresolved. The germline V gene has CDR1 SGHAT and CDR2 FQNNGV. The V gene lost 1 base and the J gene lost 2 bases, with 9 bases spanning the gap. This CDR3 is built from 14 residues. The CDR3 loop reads CASSLAVNPYEQYF. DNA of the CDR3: TGTGCCAGCAGCTTAGCGGTGAATCCCTACGAGCAGTACTTC.

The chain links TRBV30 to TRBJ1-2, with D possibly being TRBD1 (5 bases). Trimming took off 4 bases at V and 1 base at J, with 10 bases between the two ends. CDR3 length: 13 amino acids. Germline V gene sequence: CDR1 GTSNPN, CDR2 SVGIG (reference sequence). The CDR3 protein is CAWNQGVNYGYTF. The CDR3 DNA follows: TGTGCCTGGAATCAAGGGGTTAACTATGGCTACACCTTC.

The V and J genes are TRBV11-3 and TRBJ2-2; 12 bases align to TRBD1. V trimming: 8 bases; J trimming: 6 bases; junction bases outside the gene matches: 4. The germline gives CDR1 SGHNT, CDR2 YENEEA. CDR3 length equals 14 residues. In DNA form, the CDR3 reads TGTGCCAGCCAGGGGACAGGGGGCTCCGGGGAGCTGTTTTTT. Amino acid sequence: CASQGTGGSGELFF.

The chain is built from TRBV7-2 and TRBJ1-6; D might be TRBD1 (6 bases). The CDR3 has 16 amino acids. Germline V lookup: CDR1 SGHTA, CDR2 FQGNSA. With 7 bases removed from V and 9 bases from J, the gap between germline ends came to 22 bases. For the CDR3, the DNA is TGTGCCAGCACCATAAATGCCAGGGGCGGAGGTTCACCCCTCCACTTT. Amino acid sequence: CASTINARGGGSPLHF.